Each of the 6 T cell receptor beta chains below was sequenced from the same sample in a study of cytomegalovirus exposure and HLA in healthy donors. Both 60 Vbeta primers and 13 Jbeta primers went into the PCR. Assay: immunoSEQ multiplex PCR; the TCRdb copy retains only in-frame clones and omits some. This sample has 150,000 to 200,000 clones, with around 75% found just once. Sequencing was done on a sample of PBMCs. These TCRs come from a man aged 18-30 years in good health and CMV-seropositive.

V gene TRBV4-1 combines with J gene TRBJ2-1; D not certain. The CDR3 length is 16 residues. The germline CDR1 and CDR2 sequences are MGHRA and YSYEKL. V lost 1 base, J lost 0 bases, and 10 bases lay in between. CDR3 in DNA: TGCGCCAGCAGCCAAGTCCACACCAGCTCCTACAATGAGCAGTTCTTC. Its translation: CASSQVHTSSYNEQFF.

The V and J genes are TRBV7-8 and TRBJ1-5; unclear D gene. Germline CDR1 reads SGHVS; CDR2 reads FQNEAQ. V was trimmed by 1 base and J by 5 bases, leaving 9 bases between them. The CDR3 covers 14 residues. Here the CDR3 reads CASSLDAAYQPQHF. Written as DNA, the CDR3 is TGTGCCAGCAGCTTAGATGCGGCCTATCAGCCCCAGCATTTT.

The rearrangement uses TRBV9 and TRBJ2-1; 10 bases align to TRBD2. The ends lost 3 bases at V and 6 bases at J; junction bases unmatched: 6. This CDR3 has 15 residues. Germline-derived CDR1 and CDR2 are SGDLS and YYNGEE. CDR3 region: CASSGGTSVVNEQFF. The CDR3 DNA is TGTGCCAGCAGCGGCGGGACTAGCGTGGTCAATGAGCAGTTCTTC.

The chain has TRBV28 and TRBJ2-1; 7 bases agree with TRBD2. The germline V gene encodes CDR1 MDHEN and CDR2 SYDVKM. The V gene end was trimmed by 6 bases and the J gene end by 0 bases; junction bases not matched to a gene: 8. The CDR3 is 16 residues long. The CDR3 nucleotides are TGTGCCAGCAGATCTCGACTAGCAGGCTCCTACAATGAGCAGTTCTTC. It specifies CASRSRLAGSYNEQFF.

This chain uses TRBV5-1 with TRBJ1-5; 8 bases match TRBD1. V dropped 4 bases and J dropped 0; count of bases not matched to a gene: 3. Germline V gives CDR1 SGHRS, CDR2 YFSETQ. The CDR3 consists of 15 residues. The CDR3, as DNA: TGCGCCAGCAGCATGACAGGGGCTAGCAATCAGCCCCAGCATTTT. This encodes CASSMTGASNQPQHF.

The V and J genes are TRBV7-6 and TRBJ2-5, with 9 nucleotides matching TRBD1. V gave up 4 bases and J gave up 3 bases; unmatched junction bases: 6. Germline CDR1 is SGHVS and CDR2 is FNYEAQ. The CDR3 has 15 residues. The CDR3 loop reads CASSSSGTGKETQYF. The CDR3 DNA sequence: TGTGCCAGCAGCTCCTCCGGGACAGGGAAAGAGACCCAGTACTTC.